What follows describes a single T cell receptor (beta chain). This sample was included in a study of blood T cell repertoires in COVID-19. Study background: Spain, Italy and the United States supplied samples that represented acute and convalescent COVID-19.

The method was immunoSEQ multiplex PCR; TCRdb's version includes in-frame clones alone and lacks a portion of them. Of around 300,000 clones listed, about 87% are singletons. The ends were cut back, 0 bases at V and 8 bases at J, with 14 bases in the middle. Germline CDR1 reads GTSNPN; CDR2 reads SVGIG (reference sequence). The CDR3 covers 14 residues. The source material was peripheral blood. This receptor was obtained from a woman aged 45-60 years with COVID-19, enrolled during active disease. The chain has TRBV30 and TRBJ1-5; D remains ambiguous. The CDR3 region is CAWSVSGFLEPQHF. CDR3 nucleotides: TGTGCCTGGAGTGTATCGGGATTCTTAGAGCCCCAGCATTTT.